This passage covers 9 T cell receptor beta chains from one sample sequenced in a study of molecular identifiers for immune sequencing clone quantification. TCRdb ran MiXCR on the PCR reads and lists one entry per CDR3 protein. The data hold about 18,000 distinct CDR3 sequences, with 20% to 25% observed a single time. The specimen was naive CD8+ T cells from blood, with Jurkat cell RNA spiked in. Subset described: FACS-sorted CD8+CD4-CCR7+CD45RA+ naive T cells. Source of these receptors: a human donor in good health. Some libraries in this study had Jurkat cell RNA spiked in.

This clonotype was detected a few times. This sequence joins TRBV11-2 and TRBJ2-2; D ambiguous. The V gene's germline CDR1 is SGHAT and CDR2 FQNNGV. Trimming shortened V by 4 bases and J by 0 bases, and 3 bases separated the two germline ends. The CDR3 consists of 13 residues. The CDR3 spells CASSWSNTGELFF. CDR3 coding DNA: TGTGCCAGCAGCTGGTCGAACACCGGGGAGCTGTTTTTT.

In its sample, this clonotype is medium-sized. This sequence joins TRBV27 and TRBJ2-2; 7 bases map to TRBD1. Germline-derived CDR1 and CDR2 are MNHEY and SMNVEV (reference sequence). This CDR3 has 14 residues. The V gene end was trimmed by 4 bases and the J gene end by 6 bases; junction bases not matched to a gene: 5. This chain's CDR3 is CASSWSTGAGELFF. The CDR3 region has the DNA TGTGCCAGCAGTTGGAGTACAGGGGCCGGGGAGCTGTTTTTT.

This clonotype was detected many times. The genes are TRBV6-2 or TRBV6-3 and TRBJ2-5; D is possibly TRBD2 (6 bases). CDR1 is MNHEY and CDR2 is SVGEGT in the germline V gene. CDR3 length equals 12 residues. Trimming pared 11 bases from V and 5 bases from J, leaving 15 bases between. As DNA, the CDR3 is TGTGCCTCTCGTGGAGGGTGGGAGACCCAGTACTTC. The encoded protein is CASRGGWETQYF.

This clonotype was recorded once. The J gene is TRBJ2-4, the V gene TRBV12-3 or TRBV12-4; perhaps TRBD1 as D (5 bases). The V end lost 9 bases, the J end lost 2 bases, and 8 bases lay between the germline ends. The CDR3 totals 12 residues. The CDR3 loop reads CASQGSKNIQYF. CDR3 in DNA: TGTGCCAGTCAGGGATCCAAAAACATTCAGTACTTC.

By its share, this clonotype is medium-sized (0.01 to 0.1%). The chain has TRBV5-6 and TRBJ2-2, with no clear D. The V and J ends lost 4 bases and 3 bases respectively, with 19 bases between them. The CDR3 extends over 17 amino acids. CDR1 SGHDT and CDR2 YYEEEE come from the germline V gene. CDR3 DNA: TGTGCCAGCAGCATCCGGCCGCGCCTCGGGTACACCGGGGAGCTGTTTTTT. Protein product: CASSIRPRLGYTGELFF.

This clonotype was observed many times. The CDR3 loop reads CASSLVYGTDTQYF. CDR3 nucleotides: TGTGCCAGCAGTTTAGTGTACGGCACAGATACGCAGTATTTT. The chain is built from TRBV28 and TRBJ2-3; no clear D. V was shortened by 2 bases and J by 1 base, with 7 bases between the two germline ends. The CDR3 consists of 14 residues. The V gene's germline CDR1 is MDHEN and CDR2 SYDVKM.

This clonotype was found a few times. The rearrangement links TRBV12-3 or TRBV12-4 to TRBJ2-2; D unresolved. The germline V and J ends were trimmed by 1 base and 3 bases, with 15 bases remaining between them. This CDR3 is built from 17 residues. The CDR3 sequence is CASSLVHRSRDTGELFF. CDR3 DNA: TGTGCCAGCAGTTTAGTTCATCGGAGCCGGGACACCGGGGAGCTGTTTTTT.

A note on this clonotype: This could be a read error, since a much larger clone is one nucleotide away. This chain connects TRBV20-1 to TRBJ1-5; no clear D. The CDR3 sequence is 17 residues long. Germline values: CDR1 DFQATT, CDR2 SNEGSKA (reference sequence). The CDR3 spells CSTSGQAERASNQPQHF. CDR3 bases: TGCAGTACTAGCGGGCAGGCCGAGAGGGCTAGCAATCAGCCCCAGCATTTT.

This chain uses TRBV6-2 or TRBV6-3 with TRBJ1-1, with a weak D call TRBD1 (6 bases). The CDR3 covers 13 residues. The V gene's germline CDR1 is MNHEY and CDR2 SVGEGT. V gave up 6 bases and J gave up 3 bases, with 11 bases separating them. CDR3: CASSEQGYTEAFF. The CDR3 DNA is TGTGCCAGCAGCGAACAGGGCTACACTGAAGCTTTCTTT.